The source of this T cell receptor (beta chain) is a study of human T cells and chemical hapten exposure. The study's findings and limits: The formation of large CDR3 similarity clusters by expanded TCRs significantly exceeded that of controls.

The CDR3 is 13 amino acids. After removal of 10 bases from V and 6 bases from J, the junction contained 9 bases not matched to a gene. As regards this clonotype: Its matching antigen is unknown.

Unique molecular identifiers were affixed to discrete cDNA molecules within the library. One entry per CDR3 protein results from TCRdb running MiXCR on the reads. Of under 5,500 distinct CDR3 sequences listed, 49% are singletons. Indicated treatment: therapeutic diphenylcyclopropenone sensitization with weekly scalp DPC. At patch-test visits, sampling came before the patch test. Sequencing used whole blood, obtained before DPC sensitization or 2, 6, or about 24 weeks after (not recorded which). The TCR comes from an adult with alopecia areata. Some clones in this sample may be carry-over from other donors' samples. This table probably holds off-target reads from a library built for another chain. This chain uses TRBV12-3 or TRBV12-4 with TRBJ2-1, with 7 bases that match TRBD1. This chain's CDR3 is CATRMTGTNEQFF. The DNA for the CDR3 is TGTGCCACCAGAATGACAGGGACCAATGAGCAGTTCTTC.